This TCR beta chain was sequenced during a study of cytomegalovirus exposure and HLA in healthy donors. Turning to this clone: The antigen remains unidentified.

Primers: 60 Vbeta forward and 13 Jbeta reverse. The protocol was immunoSEQ multiplex PCR, while the TCRdb copy is restricted to in-frame clones and leaves out a portion. The repertoire holds some 180,000 clones, with roughly 80% as singletons. Notes on the study in general: Previous analysis showed most TCR beta V segments were productive about 87% or about 30% of the time. Immune exposure information available was restricted to CMV serostatus.

Germline-derived CDR1 and CDR2 are SGHVS and FNYEAQ. This CDR3 is 16 amino acids long. V was pared by 8 bases and J by 2 bases, with 9 bases of the junction left unmatched. Sequenced input: PBMCs. The TCR originated in a female donor in good health and CMV-seronegative. The chain couples TRBV7-6 to TRBJ2-3; TRBD2 aligns across 11 bases. The DNA of the CDR3 is TGTGCCAGCTCCCAATGGACTAGCGGGTTCACAGATACGCAGTATTTT. It is translated as CASSQWTSGFTDTQYF.